The clone carrying this T cell receptor beta chain was observed a single time. The authors' processing: From reference gene primer amplification, estimates of nucleated cell counts were derived. Assay: immunoSEQ multiplex PCR; the TCRdb copy retains only in-frame clones and omits some. V, J and clone size are taken as reported in that table, and D and trimming were inferred from the DNA itself. The sample contains approximately 94,000 clones, around nine tenths of which appear only once. The sample originates from a study of blood T cell repertoires in COVID-19. Whole-study context: The origin of the acute and convalescent COVID-19 samples was the United States, Italy and Spain. The cDNA or gDNA used as material had been derived from T cells, B-cell-depleted T cells, or PBMCs.

This CDR3 has 14 residues. Germline-derived CDR1 and CDR2 are SEHNR and FQNEAQ (reference sequence). V was clipped by 4 bases and J by 2 bases, with 9 bases between them. The chain joins TRBV7-9 to TRBJ1-3; a weak D match, TRBD1 (5 bases). Sequenced input: peripheral blood. This receptor was identified in a woman aged 80 or over with active COVID-19. In DNA, the CDR3 is TGTGCCAGCAGCTCCCAGGGCGCTGGAAACACCATATATTTT. It translates to CASSSQGAGNTIYF.